This T cell receptor (beta chain) came from a study of T cell responses to AZD1222 COVID-19 vaccine. Notes on the study in general: Mostly white British, mostly female donors; authors suggested clonal diversity may be underestimated. Variant regions that are unmutated are reportedly the target of nearly half of spike-specific TCRs. Spike was spanned by vaccine-associated CD4 TCRs, with dominance at 160-218 and 743-854.

Worth noting for this clone: Its antigen is still unknown.

Sequenced by immunoSEQ multiplex PCR; TCRdb stores in-frame clones only, minus some. This sample yields 95,000 to 150,000 clones, of which around 89% are seen a single time; 11% belongs to the top ten. The material sequenced was peripheral blood, taken on day 0 of MenACWY control vaccination. The TCR comes from an adult in good health.

In DNA form, the CDR3 reads TGTGCCAGTAGTGTGACTACAGATACGCAGTATTTT. Translation gives CASSVTTDTQYF. The rearrangement links TRBV19 to TRBJ2-3, with D unresolved. CDR3 length: 12 amino acids. The germline V gene encodes CDR1 LNHDA and CDR2 SQIVND (reference sequence). Trimming pared 5 bases from V and 3 bases from J, leaving 6 bases between.